A selection of T cell receptor beta chains follows, all from one sample in a study of CD8+CD57+ T cells in acquired aplastic anemia. TCRdb recomputed calls from the reads with MiXCR, one row per CDR3 protein. The sample lists around 170,000 distinct CDR3 sequences; around 47% were seen once. The material sequenced was sorted CD4+, CD8+, or CD8+CD57+ T cells (not recorded which) from PBMCs. The source is a human donor with aplastic anemia. Each CDR3 is given with its conserved first and last residue. Fields, in order: J gene, CDR3 length, V gene, D gene, clone size, CDR3 protein, CDR3 DNA. The D gene is left open where the match is weak. Expanded clones are given a class, and other clones once, few, many or no size at all.

j_gene: TRBJ1-5
len: 10
v_gene: TRBV19
d_gene: .
abundance: .
CDR3aa: CLILPRPQHF
CDR3nt: TGCCTCATATTGCCACGGCCCCAGCATTTT

j_gene: TRBJ1-6
len: 13
v_gene: TRBV7-2
d_gene: .
abundance: many
CDR3aa: CASSLDRVRPLHF
CDR3nt: TGTGCCAGCAGCTTAGACAGGGTTCGGCCCCTCCACTTT

j_gene: TRBJ1-5
len: 15
v_gene: TRBV7-2
d_gene: .
abundance: many
CDR3aa: CASSLEWGNNQPQHF
CDR3nt: TGTGCCAGCAGCTTAGAGTGGGGGAACAATCAGCCCCAGCATTTT

j_gene: TRBJ1-6
len: 14
v_gene: TRBV2
d_gene: .
abundance: .
CDR3aa: CASSHRYSNSPLHF
CDR3nt: TGTGCCAGCAGCCACCGTTACAGCAATTCACCCCTCCACTTT

j_gene: TRBJ2-7
len: 17
v_gene: TRBV6-5
d_gene: .
abundance: .
CDR3aa: CASSYSSPGSPNTEQYF
CDR3nt: TGTGCCAGCAGTTACTCGAGCCCGGGATCCCCGAACACCGAGCAGTACTTC

j_gene: TRBJ1-1
len: 13
v_gene: TRBV7-8
d_gene: .
abundance: few
CDR3aa: CASSSGRATEAFF
CDR3nt: TGTGCCAGCAGCTCTGGACGCGCGACTGAAGCTTTCTTT

j_gene: TRBJ2-3
len: 15
v_gene: TRBV12-3/TRBV12-4
d_gene: TRBD2
abundance: once
CDR3aa: CASSPGLDRTDTQYF
CDR3nt: TGTGCCAGCAGTCCGGGACTAGACCGCACAGATACGCAGTATTTT

j_gene: TRBJ1-5
len: 13
v_gene: TRBV2
d_gene: TRBD1
abundance: once
CDR3aa: CASRIGGVQPQHF
CDR3nt: TGTGCCAGCAGGATAGGGGGCGTCCAGCCCCAGCATTTT

j_gene: TRBJ1-2
len: 13
v_gene: TRBV12-3/TRBV12-4
d_gene: .
abundance: .
CDR3aa: CASSTRTDYGYTF
CDR3nt: TGTGCCAGCAGTACCCGGACTGACTATGGCTACACCTTC

j_gene: TRBJ2-3
len: 17
v_gene: TRBV7-2
d_gene: TRBD2
abundance: many
CDR3aa: CASSLAFFSGRTDTQYF
CDR3nt: TGTGCCAGCAGCTTAGCATTTTTTAGCGGGAGAACAGATACGCAGTATTTT

j_gene: TRBJ1-2
len: 15
v_gene: TRBV30
d_gene: TRBD1
abundance: few
CDR3aa: CAWSVPHRGLYGYTF
CDR3nt: TGTGCCTGGAGTGTACCCCACAGGGGACTCTATGGCTACACCTTC

j_gene: TRBJ2-1
len: 12
v_gene: TRBV2
d_gene: .
abundance: few
CDR3aa: CASSGGANEQFF
CDR3nt: TGTGCCAGCAGTGGTGGGGCAAATGAGCAGTTCTTC

j_gene: TRBJ2-7
len: 14
v_gene: TRBV20-1
d_gene: .
abundance: .
CDR3aa: CSATRQVASYEQYF
CDR3nt: TGCAGTGCTACGAGACAGGTCGCGTCCTACGAGCAGTACTTC

j_gene: TRBJ2-5
len: 15
v_gene: TRBV24-1
d_gene: TRBD1
abundance: .
CDR3aa: CATSDFQGAQETQYF
CDR3nt: TGTGCCACCAGTGACTTTCAGGGGGCTCAAGAGACCCAGTACTTC

j_gene: TRBJ1-2
len: 13
v_gene: TRBV29-1
d_gene: .
abundance: few
CDR3aa: CSVEADGVYGYTF
CDR3nt: TGCAGCGTTGAAGCCGACGGGGTCTATGGCTACACCTTC

j_gene: TRBJ1-2
len: 15
v_gene: TRBV9
d_gene: TRBD1
abundance: .
CDR3aa: CASSVNDRANYGYTF
CDR3nt: TGTGCCAGCAGCGTAAACGACAGGGCCAACTATGGCTACACCTTC

j_gene: TRBJ2-7
len: 14
v_gene: TRBV6-5
d_gene: TRBD2
abundance: many
CDR3aa: CASSYGLEAYEQYF
CDR3nt: TGTGCCAGCAGTTACGGACTAGAAGCCTACGAGCAGTACTTC

j_gene: TRBJ2-1
len: 16
v_gene: TRBV24-1
d_gene: TRBD1
abundance: many
CDR3aa: CATSDPTGVTYNEQFF
CDR3nt: TGTGCCACCAGTGACCCAACAGGGGTGACCTACAATGAGCAGTTCTTC

j_gene: TRBJ2-5
len: 12
v_gene: TRBV20-1
d_gene: TRBD2
abundance: many
CDR3aa: CSGGGSRETQYF
CDR3nt: TGCAGTGGAGGCGGGAGTAGAGAGACCCAGTACTTC

j_gene: TRBJ2-5
len: 12
v_gene: TRBV20-1
d_gene: .
abundance: many
CDR3aa: CSAGVPQETQYF
CDR3nt: TGCAGTGCGGGCGTACCACAAGAGACCCAGTACTTC

j_gene: TRBJ1-1
len: 12
v_gene: TRBV19
d_gene: TRBD1
abundance: .
CDR3aa: CATGTGVTEAFF
CDR3nt: TGTGCGACCGGGACAGGGGTCACTGAAGCTTTCTTT

j_gene: TRBJ2-2
len: 14
v_gene: TRBV10-3
d_gene: .
abundance: many
CDR3aa: CAITLGKGAGELFF
CDR3nt: TGTGCCATCACCCTAGGAAAGGGGGCCGGGGAGCTGTTTTTT

j_gene: TRBJ2-7
len: 14
v_gene: TRBV29-1
d_gene: .
abundance: .
CDR3aa: CSVAISGISYEQYF
CDR3nt: TGCAGCGTCGCGATTAGCGGAATCTCCTACGAGCAGTACTTC

j_gene: TRBJ2-3
len: 14
v_gene: TRBV5-1
d_gene: .
abundance: many
CDR3aa: CASSSGTRADTQYF
CDR3nt: TGCGCCAGCAGCTCAGGGACACGGGCGGATACGCAGTATTTT

j_gene: TRBJ1-2
len: 11
v_gene: TRBV29-1
d_gene: .
abundance: many
CDR3aa: CSVESGGRAFF
CDR3nt: TGCAGCGTTGAATCCGGGGGACGGGCATTCTTC

j_gene: TRBJ1-1
len: 15
v_gene: TRBV9
d_gene: TRBD1
abundance: many
CDR3aa: CASSVMGQGNTEAFF
CDR3nt: TGTGCCAGCAGCGTCATGGGACAGGGGAACACTGAAGCTTTCTTT

j_gene: TRBJ1-2
len: 17
v_gene: TRBV15
d_gene: .
abundance: .
CDR3aa: CATSRDTSGTMDGGYTF
CDR3nt: TGTGCCACCAGCAGAGATACGTCCGGGACAATGGATGGTGGCTACACCTTC

j_gene: TRBJ1-2
len: 15
v_gene: TRBV2
d_gene: .
abundance: .
CDR3aa: CTSSENPIQGYGYTF
CDR3nt: TGTACCAGCAGCGAGAACCCGATTCAGGGTTATGGCTACACCTTC

j_gene: TRBJ1-6
len: 15
v_gene: TRBV9
d_gene: .
abundance: many
CDR3aa: CASSPRDNYNSPLHF
CDR3nt: TGTGCCAGCAGCCCCCGGGACAACTATAATTCACCCCTCCACTTT

j_gene: TRBJ2-1
len: 15
v_gene: TRBV24-1
d_gene: TRBD2
abundance: .
CDR3aa: CAPSPTSGSRNTQFF
CDR3nt: TGTGCCCCGAGCCCGACTAGCGGGAGTCGGAATACGCAGTTCTTC

j_gene: TRBJ1-1
len: 11
v_gene: TRBV29-1
d_gene: .
abundance: .
CDR3aa: CSVSMNTEAFF
CDR3nt: TGCAGCGTAAGTATGAACACTGAAGCTTTCTTT

j_gene: TRBJ2-1
len: 15
v_gene: TRBV6-5
d_gene: TRBD2
abundance: many
CDR3aa: CASSPGLARYNEQFF
CDR3nt: TGTGCCAGCAGCCCGGGACTAGCGAGATACAATGAGCAGTTCTTC

j_gene: TRBJ2-5
len: 13
v_gene: TRBV20-1
d_gene: .
abundance: .
CDR3aa: CSARDLGGETQYF
CDR3nt: TGCAGTGCTAGAGATCTTGGGGGAGAGACCCAGTACTTC

j_gene: TRBJ1-1
len: 15
v_gene: TRBV9
d_gene: .
abundance: few
CDR3aa: CASSSSGRGWTEAFF
CDR3nt: TGTGCCAGCAGCTCTAGCGGCAGGGGCTGGACTGAAGCTTTCTTT

j_gene: TRBJ1-5
len: 14
v_gene: TRBV12-3/TRBV12-4
d_gene: .
abundance: many
CDR3aa: CASSLALSVQPQHF
CDR3nt: TGTGCCAGCAGTTTAGCGCTGAGCGTTCAGCCCCAGCATTTT

j_gene: TRBJ1-3
len: 13
v_gene: TRBV20-1
d_gene: .
abundance: .
CDR3aa: CSATGEAGNTIYF
CDR3nt: TGCAGTGCTACAGGGGAGGCTGGAAACACCATATATTTT

j_gene: TRBJ2-5
len: 14
v_gene: TRBV7-9
d_gene: .
abundance: .
CDR3aa: CASSLAVGWETQYF
CDR3nt: TGTGCCAGCAGCTTAGCTGTAGGGTGGGAAACCCAGTACTTC

j_gene: TRBJ2-1
len: 15
v_gene: TRBV4-2
d_gene: .
abundance: .
CDR3aa: CASSQDSALALEQFF
CDR3nt: TGTGCCAGCAGCCAAGATTCGGCACTAGCTCTTGAGCAGTTCTTC

j_gene: TRBJ2-3
len: 17
v_gene: TRBV14
d_gene: .
abundance: many
CDR3aa: CASSLEDLGLGMNTQYF
CDR3nt: TGTGCCAGCAGCCTCGAGGACCTGGGGCTCGGGATGAATACGCAGTATTTT

j_gene: TRBJ1-1
len: 14
v_gene: TRBV9
d_gene: .
abundance: many
CDR3aa: CASSPRDPNTEAFF
CDR3nt: TGTGCCAGCAGCCCCCGGGACCCTAACACTGAAGCTTTCTTT

j_gene: TRBJ1-2
len: 15
v_gene: TRBV30
d_gene: .
abundance: few
CDR3aa: CAWSFLGAGSYGYTF
CDR3nt: TGTGCCTGGAGTTTCCTGGGGGCAGGATCTTACGGCTACACCTTC

j_gene: TRBJ1-1
len: 13
v_gene: TRBV20-1
d_gene: .
abundance: many
CDR3aa: CSATGGVNTEAFF
CDR3nt: TGCAGTGCCACGGGGGGGGTCAACACTGAAGCTTTCTTT

j_gene: TRBJ1-1
len: 14
v_gene: TRBV11-1
d_gene: .
abundance: few
CDR3aa: CASSTYGITGGAFF
CDR3nt: TGTGCCAGCAGCACATACGGGATCACCGGAGGAGCTTTCTTT

j_gene: TRBJ2-5
len: 14
v_gene: TRBV10-3
d_gene: .
abundance: many
CDR3aa: CAISGAGVEETQYF
CDR3nt: TGTGCCATCAGTGGGGCAGGGGTTGAAGAGACCCAGTACTTC

j_gene: TRBJ2-1
len: 14
v_gene: TRBV19
d_gene: TRBD1
abundance: .
CDR3aa: CASRQTGGRDEQFF
CDR3nt: TGTGCCAGTAGACAGACAGGGGGCCGGGATGAGCAGTTCTTC

j_gene: TRBJ2-3
len: 14
v_gene: TRBV29-1
d_gene: TRBD2
abundance: many
CDR3aa: CSGPLAGAGDTQYF
CDR3nt: TGCAGTGGTCCTCTAGCGGGAGCGGGAGATACGCAGTATTTT

j_gene: TRBJ1-1
len: 13
v_gene: TRBV7-9
d_gene: .
abundance: many
CDR3aa: CASSSSGANEAFF
CDR3nt: TGTGCCAGCAGCTCTTCAGGAGCAAATGAAGCTTTCTTT

j_gene: TRBJ2-3
len: 14
v_gene: TRBV7-9
d_gene: TRBD2
abundance: .
CDR3aa: CAAEGLAGADTQYF
CDR3nt: TGTGCCGCAGAGGGACTAGCGGGAGCAGATACGCAGTATTTT

j_gene: TRBJ2-7
len: 14
v_gene: TRBV2
d_gene: .
abundance: .
CDR3aa: CASSLGDVSYEQYF
CDR3nt: TGTGCCAGCAGTTTGGGCGACGTATCCTACGAGCAGTACTTC

j_gene: TRBJ1-2
len: 14
v_gene: TRBV7-8
d_gene: .
abundance: .
CDR3aa: CASTTGGFGYGYTF
CDR3nt: TGTGCCAGCACCACGGGAGGGTTCGGCTATGGCTACACCTTC

j_gene: TRBJ2-5
len: 16
v_gene: TRBV5-6
d_gene: .
abundance: many
CDR3aa: CASSFRRRRVQETQYF
CDR3nt: TGTGCCAGCAGCTTTCGTCGGCGACGGGTGCAAGAGACCCAGTACTTC

j_gene: TRBJ2-6
len: 17
v_gene: TRBV7-3
d_gene: TRBD1
abundance: .
CDR3aa: CASSRSGTGSGANVLTF
CDR3nt: TGTGCCAGCAGCCGATCCGGGACAGGGTCTGGGGCCAACGTCCTGACTTTC

j_gene: TRBJ2-5
len: 15
v_gene: TRBV14
d_gene: TRBD1
abundance: .
CDR3aa: CASSRRQGDVETQYF
CDR3nt: TGTGCCAGCAGCCGGCGGCAGGGGGACGTAGAGACCCAGTACTTC

j_gene: TRBJ2-2
len: 13
v_gene: TRBV2
d_gene: .
abundance: .
CDR3aa: CASSERYTGELFF
CDR3nt: TGTGCCAGCAGTGAGAGATACACCGGGGAGCTGTTTTTT

j_gene: TRBJ1-5
len: 11
v_gene: TRBV7-8
d_gene: .
abundance: .
CDR3aa: CASSLEGPQHF
CDR3nt: TGTGCCAGCAGCTTAGAAGGGCCCCAGCATTTT

j_gene: TRBJ1-2
len: 16
v_gene: TRBV10-3
d_gene: .
abundance: many
CDR3aa: CAIPEGGIERNYGYTF
CDR3nt: TGTGCCATCCCCGAGGGGGGGATAGAAAGGAACTATGGCTACACCTTC

j_gene: TRBJ1-1
len: 12
v_gene: TRBV20-1
d_gene: .
abundance: many
CDR3aa: CSASRGGEGAFF
CDR3nt: TGCAGTGCTAGTAGGGGAGGGGAGGGCGCTTTCTTT

j_gene: TRBJ1-4
len: 15
v_gene: TRBV2
d_gene: TRBD1
abundance: .
CDR3aa: CASSKTGVANEKLFF
CDR3nt: TGTGCCAGCAGTAAAACAGGGGTGGCTAACGAAAAACTGTTTTTT

j_gene: TRBJ1-1
len: 17
v_gene: TRBV18
d_gene: .
abundance: .
CDR3aa: CASSPNPLGRPGGEAFF
CDR3nt: TGTGCCAGCTCACCAAACCCCTTGGGCAGGCCCGGGGGTGAAGCTTTCTTT

j_gene: TRBJ1-6
len: 12
v_gene: TRBV7-9
d_gene: .
abundance: .
CDR3aa: CASSLIGSPLHF
CDR3nt: TGTGCCAGCAGCTTAATTGGTTCACCCCTCCACTTT